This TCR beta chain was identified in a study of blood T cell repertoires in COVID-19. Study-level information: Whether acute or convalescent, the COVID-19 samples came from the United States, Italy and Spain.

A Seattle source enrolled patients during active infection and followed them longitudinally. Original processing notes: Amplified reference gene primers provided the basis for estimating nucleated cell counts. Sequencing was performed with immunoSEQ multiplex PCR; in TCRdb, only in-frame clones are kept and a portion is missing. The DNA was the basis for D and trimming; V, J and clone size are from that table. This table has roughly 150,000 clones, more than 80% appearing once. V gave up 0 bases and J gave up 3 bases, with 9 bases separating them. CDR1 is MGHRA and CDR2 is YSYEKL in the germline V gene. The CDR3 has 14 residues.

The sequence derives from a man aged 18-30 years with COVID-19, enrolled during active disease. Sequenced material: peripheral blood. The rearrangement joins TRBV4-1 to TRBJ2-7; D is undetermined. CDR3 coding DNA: TGCGCCAGCAGCCAAGAGGAGTCCTACTACGAGCAGTACTTC. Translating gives CASSQEESYYEQYF.